Each of the 26 T cell receptor beta chains below was sequenced from the same sample in a study of blood T cell repertoires in COVID-19. The table came from immunoSEQ multiplex PCR; TCRdb's copy has only in-frame clones and leaves some out. The sample holds 190,000 or so clones, approximately 86% seen once. The sequencing sample was made of peripheral blood. These receptor sequences come from a woman aged 25 to 39 with active or convalescent COVID-19.

Only a few counts were recorded for this clone. V and J are TRBV9 and TRBJ2-1; 7 bases fit TRBD2. Germline V CDR1 and CDR2: SGDLS, YYNGEE. The CDR3 is 15 residues long. The V segment lost 2 bases and the J segment 9 bases; nucleotides outside the gene matches: 11. CDR3: CASSVGTTAPAEQFF. CDR3 in DNA: TGTGCCAGCAGCGTCGGGACTACAGCCCCCGCTGAGCAGTTCTTC.

The V call is TRBV28, the J call TRBJ1-1; maybe TRBD1 (6 bases). V lost 7 bases, J lost 5 bases, and 14 bases lay in between. This CDR3 comprises 13 residues. Germline V gives CDR1 MDHEN, CDR2 SYDVKM. The CDR3 is CASTQGFWTEAFF. The CDR3 bases are TGTGCCAGCACCCAGGGGTTTTGGACTGAAGCTTTCTTT.

J is TRBJ2-4 and V is TRBV5-4, with D maybe TRBD1 (6 bases). With 4 bases removed from V and 2 bases from J, the gap between germline ends came to 16 bases. The germline gives CDR1 SGHNT, CDR2 YYREEE (reference sequence). CDR3 length equals 16 residues. The CDR3, as DNA: TGTGCCAGCAGCGGGGTCCTAGGGGGAACCAAAAACATTCAGTACTTC. Protein: CASSGVLGGTKNIQYF.

The chain links TRBV25-1 to TRBJ1-2; a possible D gene is TRBD1 (5 bases). The CDR3 extends over 17 amino acids. Trimming left V 1 base short and J 7 bases short, with 22 bases between. The germline V gene encodes CDR1 MGHDK and CDR2 SYGVNS. This CDR3 is CASSELGGSQETLGYTF. CDR3 coding DNA: TGTGCCAGCAGTGAATTGGGGGGGAGCCAGGAGACTCTTGGCTACACCTTC.

The chain joins TRBV28 to TRBJ2-1; D remains unclear. CDR3 length equals 13 residues. Between the trimmed V and J ends, which lost 6 bases and 5 bases, there was a span of 11 bases. Per germline, CDR1 MDHEN and CDR2 SYDVKM. The CDR3 coding sequence is TGTGCCAGCAGATCCCCGAACAACAATGAGCAGTTCTTC. This codes for CASRSPNNNEQFF.

This clone was observed a single time. The chain uses TRBV28 and TRBJ2-1; perhaps TRBD2 as D (5 bases). Germline-derived CDR1 and CDR2 are MDHEN and SYDVKM. The CDR3 has 13 amino acids. V lost 10 bases, J lost 2 bases, and 12 bases lay in between. The CDR3 sequence is CATRLQPYNEQFF. CDR3 in DNA: TGTGCCACCCGACTACAACCCTACAATGAGCAGTTCTTC.

The CDR3 region has the DNA TGTGCCACCAGCAGTAATCGACTTGACCAAGAGACCCAGTACTTC. Protein product: CATSSNRLDQETQYF. The chain uses TRBV15 and TRBJ2-5, with D hard to call. This CDR3 comprises 15 residues. Germline CDR1 reads LNHNV; CDR2 reads YYDKDF (reference sequence). With 3 bases removed from V and 0 bases from J, the gap between germline ends came to 11 bases.

The chain recombines TRBV7-9 with TRBJ2-5; a weak D match, TRBD2 (6 bases). Deletions cut 1 base from V and 1 base from J, with 10 bases between. This CDR3 is built from 15 residues. Germline V CDR1 and CDR2: SEHNR, FQNEAQ (reference sequence). The CDR3 nucleotides are TGTGCCAGCAGCTTAGAGGAGGGGCCCCAAGAGACCCAGTACTTC. Amino acid sequence: CASSLEEGPQETQYF.

The CDR3 region is CASSTSGSYEQYF. Here the CDR3 DNA reads TGCGCCAGCAGTACTAGCGGGAGCTACGAGCAGTACTTC. The rearrangement uses TRBV10-1 and TRBJ2-7; 11 bases line up with TRBD2. V lost 5 bases, J lost 3 bases, and 0 bases stayed unmatched. Germline lookup yields CDR1 WNHNN and CDR2 SYGVQD (reference sequence). The length of the CDR3 is 13 residues.

The rearrangement joins TRBV6-4 to TRBJ1-1, with 7 bases matching TRBD1. The CDR3 is made up of 16 amino acids. V was pared by 4 bases and J by 5 bases, with 13 bases of the junction left unmatched. Germline lookup yields CDR1 MRHNA and CDR2 SNTAGT. This CDR3 is CASSVNNRGGRTEAFF. The CDR3 region has the DNA TGTGCCAGCAGTGTAAATAACAGGGGCGGGAGGACTGAAGCTTTCTTT.

The V call is TRBV9, the J call TRBJ1-4, with a weak D call TRBD1 (5 bases). CDR1 is SGDLS, CDR2 YYNGEE, per germline. The CDR3 extends over 15 amino acids. V lost 4 bases and J lost 7, with 17 bases in between. In DNA, the CDR3 is TGTGCCAGCAGCCACCCACAGGAGGGCTCTGAAAAACTGTTTTTT. Its protein is CASSHPQEGSEKLFF.

The chain links TRBV11-2 to TRBJ2-1; D not certain. The CDR3 spans 17 residues. The germline CDR1 and CDR2 sequences are SGHAT and FQNNGV. V was trimmed by 0 bases and J by 0 bases, leaving 12 bases between them. In DNA, the CDR3 is TGTGCCAGCAGCTTAGACCTTCGAGAGCTCTCCTACAATGAGCAGTTCTTC. Its translation is CASSLDLRELSYNEQFF.

This clone was recorded only once. The rearrangement uses TRBV28 and TRBJ2-3; possibly TRBD2 for D (5 bases). Trimming stripped 2 bases from V and 0 bases from J, with 9 bases between. The germline V gene has CDR1 MDHEN and CDR2 SYDVKM. This CDR3 has 15 residues. This chain's CDR3 is CASSLDRGSTDTQYF. For the CDR3, the DNA is TGTGCCAGCAGTTTAGACCGGGGTAGCACAGATACGCAGTATTTT.

This rearrangement joins TRBV15 to TRBJ1-1; a weak D match, TRBD1 (5 bases). Germline assignment: CDR1 LNHNV and CDR2 YYDKDF (reference sequence). The V gene lost 0 bases and the J gene lost 10 bases, with 12 bases spanning the gap. This CDR3 has 13 residues. This chain's CDR3 is CATSRDLEGRAFF. The DNA of the CDR3 is TGTGCCACCAGCAGAGATCTGGAGGGACGAGCTTTCTTT.

This chain uses TRBV9 with TRBJ1-4; weak D call: TRBD1 (6 bases). The CDR3 is 13 residues long. Looked up from germline, CDR1 is SGDLS and CDR2 is YYNGEE. Trimming pared 3 bases from V and 7 bases from J, leaving 10 bases between. Here the CDR3 DNA reads TGTGCCAGCAGCGCCGAACAGGGTGAAAAACTGTTTTTT. Translation: CASSAEQGEKLFF.

The chain carries TRBV2 and TRBJ1-2; unclear D gene. This CDR3 has 13 residues. Trimming left V 6 bases short and J 6 bases short, with 14 bases between. Germline-derived CDR1 and CDR2 are SNHLY and FYNNEI. The CDR3 spells CASRGVGYDGYTF. The CDR3 region has the DNA TGTGCCAGCAGGGGAGTGGGGTATGATGGCTACACCTTC.

The genes are TRBV9 and TRBJ2-7, with 9 positions matching TRBD1. V gave up 0 bases and J gave up 6 bases; unmatched junction bases: 4. This CDR3 comprises 14 residues. CDR1 and CDR2 from the germline V gene are SGDLS and YYNGEE. The CDR3 sequence: CASSVGDRVSEQYF. Here the CDR3 DNA reads TGTGCCAGCAGCGTAGGGGACAGGGTTAGCGAGCAGTACTTC.

This sequence joins TRBV29-1 and TRBJ1-2; D not certain. Looked up from germline, CDR1 is SQVTM and CDR2 is ANQGSEA. Trimming pared 4 bases from V and 4 bases from J, leaving 10 bases between. CDR3 size: 12 residues. Here the CDR3 DNA reads TGCAGCGTTGTAAGCGAGGGCTATGGCTACACCTTC. Translating gives CSVVSEGYGYTF.

The chain combines TRBV29-1 with TRBJ1-2; 9 bases are shared with TRBD1. The V gene's germline CDR1 is SQVTM and CDR2 ANQGSEA. V shed 1 base and J 4 bases; nucleotides not matched to a gene: 4. The CDR3 has 14 residues. The CDR3 nucleotides read TGCAGCGTTGAAGGGGCGGGACAGGGCTATGGCTACACCTTC. It yields the protein CSVEGAGQGYGYTF.

The chain uses TRBV18 and TRBJ1-4; 9 bases match TRBD1. Trimming took 2 bases from V and 2 from J; bases not matched to a gene: 3. Germline CDR1 KGHSH, CDR2 LQKENI. The CDR3 is 16 residues long. CDR3: CASSPRQGVTNEKLFF. The CDR3 DNA sequence: TGTGCCAGCTCACCAAGACAGGGGGTTACTAATGAAAAACTGTTTTTT.

The genes are TRBV7-8 and TRBJ1-1, with D unresolved. The V and J ends lost 0 bases and 2 bases respectively, with 7 bases between them. Germline loops: CDR1 SGHVS, CDR2 FQNEAQ. The CDR3 length is 14 residues. The CDR3 is CASSLALGNTEAFF. The CDR3 DNA is TGTGCCAGCAGCTTAGCGCTCGGTAACACTGAAGCTTTCTTT.

This clone showed up just once. This chain connects TRBV9 to TRBJ2-3, with TRBD2 matching over 8 bases. Germline V gene sequence: CDR1 SGDLS, CDR2 YYNGEE. The V segment lost 4 bases and the J segment 0 bases; nucleotides outside the gene matches: 7. The CDR3 loop spans 16 amino acids. The CDR3 coding sequence is TGTGCCAGCAGCCGACTCCGGGGGGGCAGCACAGATACGCAGTATTTT. Protein sequence: CASSRLRGGSTDTQYF. The full variable domain, its missing parts supplied by reference TRBV9 and TRBJ2-3, is DSGVTQTPKHLITATGQRVTLRCSPRSGDLSVYWYQQSLDQGLQFLIQYYNGEERAKGNILERFSAQQFPDLHSELNLSSLELGDSALYFCASSRLRGGSTDTQYFGPGTRLTVL.

The chain uses TRBV6-4 and TRBJ1-1; 11 nucleotides match TRBD1. The CDR3 loop spans 15 amino acids. Germline CDR1 and CDR2: MRHNA and SNTAGT. V lost 3 bases, J lost 4 bases, and 4 bases stayed unmatched. The CDR3 region is CASSERGTGGTEAFF. Here the CDR3 DNA reads TGTGCCAGCAGTGAAAGGGGGACAGGGGGCACTGAAGCTTTCTTT.

The chain uses TRBV5-1 and TRBJ2-2; D uncertain. CDR1 SGHRS and CDR2 YFSETQ come from the germline V gene. The V and J ends lost 0 bases and 1 base respectively, with 4 bases between them. This CDR3 is 14 amino acids long. The CDR3 region has the DNA TGCGCCAGCAGCTTGGGACAGAACACCGGGGAGCTGTTTTTT. Translating gives CASSLGQNTGELFF.

The rearrangement joins TRBV29-1 to TRBJ2-1; tentative D call: TRBD2 (6 bases). CDR1 SQVTM and CDR2 ANQGSEA come from the germline V gene. V shed 4 bases and J shed 0 bases, with 13 bases lying between them. This CDR3 is 15 amino acids long. CDR3 bases: TGCAGCGTTGTAGGGGTGGGGGGCTCCTACAATGAGCAGTTCTTC. Its translation is CSVVGVGGSYNEQFF.

This clone was observed a handful of times. The junction departs from the called germline gene at one end, perhaps through a read error. V usage is TRBV5-1 and J usage is TRBJ1-2; 7 bases map to TRBD1. Germline lookup yields CDR1 SGHRS and CDR2 YFSETQ. The CDR3 consists of 14 residues. CDR3 sequence: CASRLDRINYGYTF. The CDR3 coding sequence is TGCGCCAGCCGCTTGGACAGGATTAACTATGGCTACACCTTC.